Listed below are T cell receptor beta chains from one sample, sequenced in a study of CD8+CD57+ T cells in acquired aplastic anemia. Each CDR3 protein gets one entry after TCRdb re-called the reads with MiXCR. The sample lists around 180,000 distinct CDR3 sequences, around 60% occurring once. Specimen: sorted CD4+, CD8+, or CD8+CD57+ T cells (not recorded which) from PBMCs. These receptors came from a human donor in good health. The conserved cysteine and the conserved F or W are not part of the CDR3 here.

CDR3 length: 10
V gene: TRBV29-1
J gene: TRBJ1-1
CDR3 protein: SVEPTGPEAF

CDR3 length: 13
V gene: TRBV20-1
J gene: TRBJ2-7
CDR3 protein: SASPSALSSCEQY

CDR3 length: 11
V gene: TRBV20-1
J gene: TRBJ1-6
CDR3 protein: SVESGGGSPLH

CDR3 length: 14
V gene: TRBV12-3/TRBV12-4
J gene: TRBJ2-1
CDR3 protein: ASSFFGTGGYNEQF

CDR3 length: 12
V gene: TRBV7-3
J gene: TRBJ2-1
CDR3 protein: ASSLTGSWNEQF

CDR3 length: 14
V gene: TRBV5-8
J gene: TRBJ2-7
CDR3 protein: ASSAVRRRDSHEQY

CDR3 length: 11
V gene: TRBV2
J gene: TRBJ2-5
CDR3 protein: ASSGQSRETQY

CDR3 length: 12
V gene: TRBV7-9
J gene: TRBJ1-3
CDR3 protein: ASSLDSLGNTIY

CDR3 length: 14
V gene: TRBV5-1
J gene: TRBJ2-4
CDR3 protein: ASSLAGTGYGNIQY

CDR3 length: 14
V gene: TRBV7-9
J gene: TRBJ2-1
CDR3 protein: ASSPTSGSDYNEQF

CDR3 length: 10
V gene: TRBV9
J gene: TRBJ1-2
CDR3 protein: ASSAGFYGYT

CDR3 length: 13
V gene: TRBV20-1
J gene: TRBJ1-2
CDR3 protein: SALRTGGATYGYT

CDR3 length: 12
V gene: TRBV7-3
J gene: -
CDR3 protein: ASSLSGLVYEQY

CDR3 length: 13
V gene: TRBV6-5
J gene: TRBJ2-5
CDR3 protein: ASSIRQGRGETQY

CDR3 length: 9
V gene: TRBV6-5
J gene: TRBJ2-7
CDR3 protein: ASSLGTEQY

CDR3 length: 13
V gene: TRBV7-3
J gene: TRBJ1-4
CDR3 protein: ASSLTGSDNEKLF

CDR3 length: 14
V gene: TRBV15
J gene: TRBJ1-4
CDR3 protein: ATSRELTGGAEKLF

CDR3 length: 13
V gene: TRBV7-8
J gene: TRBJ2-5
CDR3 protein: ASSLLGSEQETQY

CDR3 length: 13
V gene: TRBV19
J gene: TRBJ2-1
CDR3 protein: ASSLTSGGINEQF

CDR3 length: 14
V gene: TRBV9
J gene: TRBJ2-3
CDR3 protein: ASSHSTGVSTDTQY

CDR3 length: 10
V gene: TRBV5-1
J gene: TRBJ2-1
CDR3 protein: ASRATYNEQF

CDR3 length: 13
V gene: TRBV7-6
J gene: TRBJ2-7
CDR3 protein: ASSAGTSGRIEQY